This is a list of T cell receptor beta chains from one sample in a study of T cell responses to AZD1222 COVID-19 vaccine. The data were produced by immunoSEQ multiplex PCR, yet TCRdb's version contains in-frame clones alone and is incomplete. The sample lists some 190,000 clones, around 92% seen once, with 1% to 1.5% in the top ten. The input for sequencing was peripheral blood, taken on day 0 of AZD1222 vaccination. All receptors come from an adult in good health. The CDR3 runs from the conserved cysteine through the conserved F or W. D genes are given only for firm matches. A clone size is listed for some rows: how often the clone was seen (once, few, many), or a class if it is expanded.

clone_size: -
v_call: TRBV6-5
d_call: -
j_call: TRBJ1-1
cdr3_nt: TGTGCCAGCAGCTCGGGACAATACGCTGAAGCTTTCTTT
cdr3_aa: CASSSGQYAEAFF

clone_size: -
v_call: TRBV18
d_call: -
j_call: TRBJ1-1
cdr3_nt: TGTGCCAGCTCTCCCGGACGAGCTGAAGCTTTCTTT
cdr3_aa: CASSPGRAEAFF

clone_size: -
v_call: TRBV2
d_call: TRBD1
j_call: TRBJ1-2
cdr3_nt: TGTGCCAGCAATTTCGACAGGGTCTATGGCTACACCTTC
cdr3_aa: CASNFDRVYGYTF

clone_size: -
v_call: TRBV28
d_call: -
j_call: TRBJ1-1
cdr3_nt: TGTGCCAGCAGTTTTGTGCCTCGCGGTGAAGCTTTCTTT
cdr3_aa: CASSFVPRGEAFF

clone_size: -
v_call: TRBV7-9
d_call: TRBD1
j_call: TRBJ1-5
cdr3_nt: TGTGCCAGCAGCTTATGGGAGGGACAGGGAATCTTGCAGCCCCAGCATTTT
cdr3_aa: CASSLWEGQGILQPQHF

clone_size: -
v_call: TRBV6-5
d_call: TRBD1
j_call: TRBJ1-5
cdr3_nt: TGTGCCAGCAGTTCCCGGGACAGGGGTCTCCCCCAGCATTTT
cdr3_aa: CASSSRDRGLPQHF

clone_size: -
v_call: TRBV27
d_call: -
j_call: TRBJ1-2
cdr3_nt: TGTGCCAGCAGGGAGTCTACTCATGGGAAGGCGATGTGGAGAGTTGATGGCTACACCTTC
cdr3_aa: CASRESTHGKAMWRVDGYTF

clone_size: -
v_call: TRBV29-1
d_call: TRBD1
j_call: TRBJ1-5
cdr3_nt: TGCAGCGCCCGACAGGGTAATCAGCCCCAGCATTTT
cdr3_aa: CSARQGNQPQHF

clone_size: once
v_call: TRBV6-5
d_call: -
j_call: TRBJ1-6
cdr3_nt: TGTGCCAGCAGTTACTCTGGGGGGCCGAATTCACCCCTCCACTTT
cdr3_aa: CASSYSGGPNSPLHF

clone_size: -
v_call: TRBV28
d_call: -
j_call: TRBJ2-7
cdr3_nt: TGTGCCAGCAGTTTCCCCTTCCGACAGAGAGGATCCTCCTACGAGCAGTACTTC
cdr3_aa: CASSFPFRQRGSSYEQYF

clone_size: -
v_call: TRBV11-2
d_call: -
j_call: TRBJ2-5
cdr3_nt: TGTGCCAGCAGCTTAGGCGAAACGGAGACCCAGTACTTC
cdr3_aa: CASSLGETETQYF

clone_size: once
v_call: TRBV12-3/TRBV12-4
d_call: -
j_call: TRBJ1-3
cdr3_nt: TGTGCCAGCAGTTCTCAACTCGGGAACACCATATATTTT
cdr3_aa: CASSSQLGNTIYF